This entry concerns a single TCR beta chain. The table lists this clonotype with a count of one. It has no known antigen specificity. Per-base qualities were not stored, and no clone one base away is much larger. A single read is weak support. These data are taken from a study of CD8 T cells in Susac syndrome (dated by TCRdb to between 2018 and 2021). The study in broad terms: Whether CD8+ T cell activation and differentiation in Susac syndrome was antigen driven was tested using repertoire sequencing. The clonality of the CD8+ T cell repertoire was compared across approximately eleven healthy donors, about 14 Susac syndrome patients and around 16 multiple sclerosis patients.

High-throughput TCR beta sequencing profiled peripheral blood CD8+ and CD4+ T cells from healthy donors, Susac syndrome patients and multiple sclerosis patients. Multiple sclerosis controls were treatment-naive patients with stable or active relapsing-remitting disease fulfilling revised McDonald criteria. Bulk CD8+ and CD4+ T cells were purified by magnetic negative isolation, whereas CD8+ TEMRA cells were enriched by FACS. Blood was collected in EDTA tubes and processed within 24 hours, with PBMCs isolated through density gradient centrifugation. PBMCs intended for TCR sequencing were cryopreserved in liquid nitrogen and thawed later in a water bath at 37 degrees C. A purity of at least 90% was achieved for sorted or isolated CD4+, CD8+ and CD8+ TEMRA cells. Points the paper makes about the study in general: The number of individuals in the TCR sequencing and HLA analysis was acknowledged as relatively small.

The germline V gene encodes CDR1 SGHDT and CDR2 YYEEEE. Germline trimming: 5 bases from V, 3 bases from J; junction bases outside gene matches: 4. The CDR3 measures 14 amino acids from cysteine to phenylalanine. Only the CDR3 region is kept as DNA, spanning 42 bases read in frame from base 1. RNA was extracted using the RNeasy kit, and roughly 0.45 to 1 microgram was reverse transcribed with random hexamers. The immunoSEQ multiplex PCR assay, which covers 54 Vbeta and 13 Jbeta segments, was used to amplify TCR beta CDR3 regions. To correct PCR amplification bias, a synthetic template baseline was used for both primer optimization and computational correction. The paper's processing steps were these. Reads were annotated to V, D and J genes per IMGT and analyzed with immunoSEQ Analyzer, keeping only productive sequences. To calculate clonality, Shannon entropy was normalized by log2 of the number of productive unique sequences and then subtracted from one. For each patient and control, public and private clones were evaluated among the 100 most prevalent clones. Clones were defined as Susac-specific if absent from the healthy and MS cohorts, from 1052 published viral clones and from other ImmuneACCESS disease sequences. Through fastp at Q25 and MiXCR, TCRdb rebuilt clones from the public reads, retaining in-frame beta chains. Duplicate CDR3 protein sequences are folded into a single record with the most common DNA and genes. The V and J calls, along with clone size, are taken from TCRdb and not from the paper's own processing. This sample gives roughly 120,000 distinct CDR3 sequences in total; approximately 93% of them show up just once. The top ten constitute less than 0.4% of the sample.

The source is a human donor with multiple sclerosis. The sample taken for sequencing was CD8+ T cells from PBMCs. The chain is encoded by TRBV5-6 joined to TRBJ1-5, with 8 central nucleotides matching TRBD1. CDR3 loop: CASSSDRANQPQHF. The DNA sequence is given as TGTGCCAGCAGTTCGGACAGGGCCAATCAGCCCCAGCATTTT.